The source of this T cell receptor (beta chain) is a study of shared clonotypes between healthy human individuals. Looking at the study overall: CD4 naive and CD4 memory each took three plates per donor, while CD8 naive took two and CD8 memory one. Study findings and constraints: Naive CD4 clonotypes overlapped across several donors at approximately 5.5%.

Regarding this clone: Its antigen is not identified.

CD45RO-negative cells were positively selected for CCR7, leaving out terminally differentiated effector memory CD45RA+ cells. Method: immunoSEQ multiplex PCR; TCRdb's copy keeps in-frame clones and lacks some. The sample has roughly 2,000,000 clones; about 94% are singletons. The V gene lost 0 bases and the J gene lost 4 bases, with 11 bases spanning the gap. Germline V gene lookup returns CDR1 SGHAT and CDR2 FQDESV (reference sequence). The CDR3 totals 15 residues. The clonotype originates from a man between 18 and 35 years old in good health. This chain joins TRBV11-1 and TRBJ2-3; possibly TRBD2 for D (6 bases). The sequencing sample was made of naive CD8+ T cells sorted from blood. DNA for the CDR3: TGTGCCAGCAGCTTAGCGGAGGGGTATCCAGATACGCAGTATTTT. Amino acid sequence: CASSLAEGYPDTQYF.